These 8 T cell receptor beta chains share one sample of origin, sequenced in a study of T cell changes during pregnancy in multiple sclerosis. The repertoire was sequenced with immunoSEQ multiplex PCR; TCRdb's copy has only in-frame clones and lacks some. The table lists about 84,000 clones, about 95% of them singletons. This sample comprised peripheral blood, obtained in the third trimester of pregnancy. Receptors originate from a female donor with multiple sclerosis, enrolled in a pregnancy study.

The chain employs TRBV27 and TRBJ2-7; D possibly corresponds to TRBD2 (6 bases). Deletions cut 8 bases from V and 5 bases from J, with 13 bases between. Germline values: CDR1 MNHEY, CDR2 SMNVEV (reference sequence). The CDR3 covers 12 residues. This CDR3 is CASLGTWDEQYF. The CDR3, as DNA: TGTGCCAGCCTTGGGACTTGGGACGAGCAGTACTTC.

The chain joins TRBV4-1 to TRBJ2-1, with a tentative D call TRBD1 (6 bases). V lost 2 bases and J 3 bases, leaving 11 bases between the germline ends. The CDR3 is 15 residues long. Germline CDR1 reads MGHRA; CDR2 reads YSYEKL. CDR3 amino acids: CASSQRRGNYNEQFF. In DNA form, the CDR3 reads TGCGCCAGCAGCCAACGCAGGGGCAACTACAATGAGCAGTTCTTC.

This chain joins TRBV27 and TRBJ2-7, with 9 bases matching TRBD1. Germline V gene lookup returns CDR1 MNHEY and CDR2 SMNVEV (reference sequence). V gave up 7 bases and J gave up 2 bases; unmatched junction bases: 12. The CDR3 loop spans 16 amino acids. The CDR3 sequence: CASIHLTGQGPYEQYF. The CDR3 DNA reads as TGTGCCAGCATCCACCTGACGGGACAGGGACCCTACGAGCAGTACTTC.

The chain has TRBV16 and TRBJ2-1; 12 nucleotides match TRBD2. This CDR3 is 16 amino acids long. V lost 2 bases to trimming and J lost 6 bases; unmatched junction nucleotides: 5. Germline values: CDR1 KGHSY, CDR2 FQNENV. The CDR3: CASSQTSGGQSNEQFF. DNA of the CDR3: TGTGCCAGCAGCCAAACTAGCGGGGGGCAATCCAATGAGCAGTTCTTC.

J is TRBJ2-1 and V is TRBV6-1, with TRBD2 matching 7 bases. Germline V gene lookup returns CDR1 MNHNS and CDR2 SASEGT. V lost 1 base, J lost 0 bases, and 9 bases stayed unmatched. This CDR3 spans 18 amino acids. CDR3 loop: CASSEVPTPGGSYNEQFF. The CDR3 DNA reads as TGTGCCAGCAGTGAAGTTCCAACCCCGGGGGGCTCCTACAATGAGCAGTTCTTC.

The chain links TRBV19 to TRBJ2-1; TRBD2 aligns across 9 bases. This CDR3 has 14 residues. V lost 5 bases and J lost 4; bases outside the gene matches: 3. Per germline, CDR1 LNHDA and CDR2 SQIVND (reference sequence). In DNA form, the CDR3 reads TGTGCCAGTAGTCTGGGACTAGCTTACAATGAGCAGTTCTTC. It yields the protein CASSLGLAYNEQFF. Full variable domain (missing parts from reference TRBV19 and TRBJ2-1): DGGITQSPKYLFRKEGQNVTLSCEQNLNHDAMYWYRQDPGQGLRLIYYSQIVNDFQKGDIAEGYSVSREKKESFPLTVTSAQKNPTAFYLCASSLGLAYNEQFFGPGTRLTVL.

V and J are TRBV30 and TRBJ1-6, with 9 bases that match TRBD1. Losses at the gene ends were 2 bases for V and 7 bases for J; bases not matched to a gene: 3. CDR3 length equals 14 residues. The V gene's germline CDR1 is GTSNPN and CDR2 SVGIG (reference sequence). This CDR3 reads CAWSRGQGNSPLHF. In DNA form, the CDR3 reads TGTGCCTGGAGTAGGGGACAGGGAAATTCACCCCTCCACTTT.

The CDR3 coding sequence is TGTGCCAGCAGTTACTCCGGTAGCTCCTACGAGCAGTACTTC. Encoded protein: CASSYSGSSYEQYF. The V call is TRBV6-6, the J call TRBJ2-7; D is ambiguous. The ends were cut back, 0 bases at V and 0 bases at J, with 6 bases in the middle. The CDR3 totals 14 residues. CDR1 is MNHNY and CDR2 is SVGAGI in the germline V gene (reference sequence).